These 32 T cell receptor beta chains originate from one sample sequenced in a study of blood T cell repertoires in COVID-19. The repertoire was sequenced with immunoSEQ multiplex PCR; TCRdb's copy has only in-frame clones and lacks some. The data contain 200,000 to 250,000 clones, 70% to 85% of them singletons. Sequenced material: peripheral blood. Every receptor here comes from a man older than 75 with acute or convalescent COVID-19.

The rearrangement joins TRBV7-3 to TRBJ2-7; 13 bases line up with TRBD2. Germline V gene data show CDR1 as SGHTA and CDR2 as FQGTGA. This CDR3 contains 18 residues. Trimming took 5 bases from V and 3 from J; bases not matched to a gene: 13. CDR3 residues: CASSPQPLGLAGSYEQYF. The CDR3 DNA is TGTGCCAGCAGCCCTCAGCCCTTGGGACTAGCGGGAAGCTACGAGCAGTACTTC.

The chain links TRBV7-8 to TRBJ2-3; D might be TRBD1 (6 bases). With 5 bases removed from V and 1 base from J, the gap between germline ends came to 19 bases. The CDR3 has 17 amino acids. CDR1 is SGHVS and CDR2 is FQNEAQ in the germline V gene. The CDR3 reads CASSPGQSAIRTDTQYF. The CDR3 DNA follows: TGTGCCAGCAGCCCGGGACAAAGTGCCATACGCACAGATACGCAGTATTTT.

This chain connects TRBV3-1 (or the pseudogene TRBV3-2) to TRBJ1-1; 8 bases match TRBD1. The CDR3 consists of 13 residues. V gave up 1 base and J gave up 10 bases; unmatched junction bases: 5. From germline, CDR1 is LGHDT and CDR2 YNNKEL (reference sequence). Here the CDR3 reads CASSQVLGTGAFF. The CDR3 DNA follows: TGTGCCAGCAGCCAAGTATTGGGGACAGGAGCTTTCTTT.

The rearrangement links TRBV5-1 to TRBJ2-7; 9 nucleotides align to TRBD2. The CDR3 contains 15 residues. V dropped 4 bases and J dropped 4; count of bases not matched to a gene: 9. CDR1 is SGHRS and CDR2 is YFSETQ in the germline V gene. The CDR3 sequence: CASSPSAGGQYEQYF. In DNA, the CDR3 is TGCGCCAGCAGCCCCTCGGCGGGGGGGCAGTACGAGCAGTACTTC.

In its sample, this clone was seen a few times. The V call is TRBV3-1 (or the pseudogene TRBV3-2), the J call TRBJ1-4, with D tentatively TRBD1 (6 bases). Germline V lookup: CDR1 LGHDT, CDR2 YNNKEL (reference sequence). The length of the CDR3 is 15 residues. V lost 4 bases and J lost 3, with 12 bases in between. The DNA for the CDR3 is TGTGCCAGCAGCCCCCGTAGGACAGCTAATGAAAAACTGTTTTTT. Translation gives CASSPRRTANEKLFF.

CDR3 nucleotide sequence: TGCAGTGCTAACGGAGGGGTCGGCTACACCTTC. Amino acid sequence: CSANGGVGYTF. This chain uses TRBV20-1 with TRBJ1-2; D might be TRBD1 (5 bases). Trimming took off 4 bases at V and 8 bases at J, with 11 bases between the two ends. Germline values: CDR1 DFQATT, CDR2 SNEGSKA (reference sequence). This CDR3 has 11 amino acids.

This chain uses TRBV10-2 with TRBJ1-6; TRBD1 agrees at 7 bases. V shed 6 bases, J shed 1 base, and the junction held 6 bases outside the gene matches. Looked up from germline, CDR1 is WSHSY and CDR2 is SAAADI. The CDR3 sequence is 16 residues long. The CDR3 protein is CASSRTGDSYNSPLHF. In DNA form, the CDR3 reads TGCGCCAGCAGCAGAACAGGGGATTCCTATAATTCACCCCTCCACTTT.

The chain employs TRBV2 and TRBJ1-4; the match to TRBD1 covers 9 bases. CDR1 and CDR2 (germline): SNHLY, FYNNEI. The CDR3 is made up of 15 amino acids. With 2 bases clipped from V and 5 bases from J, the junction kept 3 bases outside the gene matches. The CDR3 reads CASSELGTGNEKLFF. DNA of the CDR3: TGTGCCAGCAGTGAACTAGGGACAGGGAATGAAAAACTGTTTTTT. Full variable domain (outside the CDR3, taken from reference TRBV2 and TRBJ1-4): EPEVTQTPSHQVTQMGQEVILRCVPISNHLYFYWYRQILGQKVEFLVSFYNNEISEKSEIFDDQFSVERPDGSNFTLKIRSTKLEDSAMYFCASSELGTGNEKLFFGSGTQLSVL.

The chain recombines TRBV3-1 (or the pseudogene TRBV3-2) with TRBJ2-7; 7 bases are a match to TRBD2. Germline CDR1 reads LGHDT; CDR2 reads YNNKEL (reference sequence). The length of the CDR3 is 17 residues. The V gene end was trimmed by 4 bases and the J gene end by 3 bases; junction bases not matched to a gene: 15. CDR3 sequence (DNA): TGTGCCAGCAGCCCCCACACGACTAGCCAGAGAGACTACGAGCAGTACTTC. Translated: CASSPHTTSQRDYEQYF.

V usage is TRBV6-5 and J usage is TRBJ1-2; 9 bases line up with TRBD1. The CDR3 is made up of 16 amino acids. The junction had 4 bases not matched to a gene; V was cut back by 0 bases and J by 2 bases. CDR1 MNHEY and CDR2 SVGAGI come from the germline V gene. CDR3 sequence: CASSYSNRGPNYGYTF. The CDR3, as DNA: TGTGCCAGCAGTTACTCGAACAGGGGGCCAAACTATGGCTACACCTTC.

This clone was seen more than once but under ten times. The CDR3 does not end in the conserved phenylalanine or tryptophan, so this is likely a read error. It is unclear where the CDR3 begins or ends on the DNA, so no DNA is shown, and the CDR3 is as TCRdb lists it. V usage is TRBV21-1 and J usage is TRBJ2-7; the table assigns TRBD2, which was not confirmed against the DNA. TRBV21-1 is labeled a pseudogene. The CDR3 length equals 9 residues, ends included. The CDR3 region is CASSKRRMI.

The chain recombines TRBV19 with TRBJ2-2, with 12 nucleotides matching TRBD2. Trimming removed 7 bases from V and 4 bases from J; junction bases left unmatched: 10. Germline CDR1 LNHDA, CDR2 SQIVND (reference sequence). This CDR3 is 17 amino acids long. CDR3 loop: CASTTSGRIGGTGELFF. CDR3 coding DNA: TGTGCCAGTACCACTAGCGGGAGGATAGGGGGCACCGGGGAGCTGTTTTTT. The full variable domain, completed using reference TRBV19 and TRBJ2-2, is DGGITQSPKYLFRKEGQNVTLSCEQNLNHDAMYWYRQDPGQGLRLIYYSQIVNDFQKGDIAEGYSVSREKKESFPLTVTSAQKNPTAFYLCASTTSGRIGGTGELFFGEGSRLTVL.

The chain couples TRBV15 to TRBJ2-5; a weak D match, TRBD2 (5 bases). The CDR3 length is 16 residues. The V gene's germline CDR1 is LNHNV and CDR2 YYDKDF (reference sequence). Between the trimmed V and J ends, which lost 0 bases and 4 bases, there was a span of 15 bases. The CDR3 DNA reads TGTGCCACCAGCAGAGATCCAGGCCCTCGGGGAGAGACCCAGTACTTC. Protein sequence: CATSRDPGPRGETQYF.

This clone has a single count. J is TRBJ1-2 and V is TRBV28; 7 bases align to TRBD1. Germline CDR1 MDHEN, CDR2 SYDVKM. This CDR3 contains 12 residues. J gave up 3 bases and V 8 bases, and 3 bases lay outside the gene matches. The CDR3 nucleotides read TGTGCCAGCGGGGACAGATACTATGGCTACACCTTC. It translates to CASGDRYYGYTF.

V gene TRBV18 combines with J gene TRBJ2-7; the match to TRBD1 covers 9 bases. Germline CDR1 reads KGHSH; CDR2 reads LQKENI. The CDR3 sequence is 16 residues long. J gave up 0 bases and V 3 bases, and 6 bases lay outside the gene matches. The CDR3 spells CASSPFGQGSSYEQYF. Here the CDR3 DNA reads TGTGCCAGCTCACCGTTCGGACAGGGGAGCTCCTACGAGCAGTACTTC.

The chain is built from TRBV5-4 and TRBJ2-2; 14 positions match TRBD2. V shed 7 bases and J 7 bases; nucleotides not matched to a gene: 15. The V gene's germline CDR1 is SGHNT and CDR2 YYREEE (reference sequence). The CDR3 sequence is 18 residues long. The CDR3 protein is CASGRITGLAGVVGELFF. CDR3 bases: TGTGCCAGCGGGCGGATTACGGGACTAGCGGGAGTGGTCGGGGAGCTGTTTTTT.

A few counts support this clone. For the CDR3, the DNA is TGTGCCAGCAGCTTAGCTAGCGGGACCTACTCTGGGGCCAACGTCCTGACTTTC. Translation gives CASSLASGTYSGANVLTF. The chain employs TRBV7-8 and TRBJ2-6; 8 nucleotides align to TRBD2. J gave up 0 bases and V 0 bases, and 4 bases lay outside the gene matches. Germline CDR1 and CDR2: SGHVS and FQNEAQ. The CDR3 covers 18 residues.

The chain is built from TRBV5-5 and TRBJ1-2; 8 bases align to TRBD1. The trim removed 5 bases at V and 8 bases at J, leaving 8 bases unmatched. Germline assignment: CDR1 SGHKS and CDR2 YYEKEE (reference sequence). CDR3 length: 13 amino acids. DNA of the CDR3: TGTGCCAGCAGAGTCCAGGGGGCCAGCGGCTACACCTTC. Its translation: CASRVQGASGYTF.

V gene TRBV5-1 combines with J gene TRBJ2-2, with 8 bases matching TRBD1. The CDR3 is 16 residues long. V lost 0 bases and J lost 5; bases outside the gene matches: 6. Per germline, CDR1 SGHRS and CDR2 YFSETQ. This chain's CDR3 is CASSLEQGVVTGELFF. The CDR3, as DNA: TGCGCCAGCAGCTTGGAACAGGGGGTAGTAACCGGGGAGCTGTTTTTT.

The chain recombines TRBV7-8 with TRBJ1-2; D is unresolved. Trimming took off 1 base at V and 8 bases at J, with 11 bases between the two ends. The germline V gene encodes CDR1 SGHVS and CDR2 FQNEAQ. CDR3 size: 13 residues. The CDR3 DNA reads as TGTGCCAGCAGCTTAGTCGGAGGGCAGGGCTACACCTTC. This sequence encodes CASSLVGGQGYTF.

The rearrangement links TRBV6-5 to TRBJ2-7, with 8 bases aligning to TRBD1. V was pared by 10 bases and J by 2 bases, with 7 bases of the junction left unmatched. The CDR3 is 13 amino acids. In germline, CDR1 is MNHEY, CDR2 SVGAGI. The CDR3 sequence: CATKTGGAYEQYF. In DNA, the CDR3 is TGTGCCACCAAAACAGGGGGAGCCTACGAGCAGTACTTC.

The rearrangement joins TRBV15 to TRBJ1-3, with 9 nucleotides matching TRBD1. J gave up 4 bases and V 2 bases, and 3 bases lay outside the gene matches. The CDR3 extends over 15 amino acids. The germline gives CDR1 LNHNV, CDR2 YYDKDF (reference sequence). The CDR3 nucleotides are TGTGCCACCAGCAGAAACAGGGGGCAGGGAAACACCATATATTTT. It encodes CATSRNRGQGNTIYF.

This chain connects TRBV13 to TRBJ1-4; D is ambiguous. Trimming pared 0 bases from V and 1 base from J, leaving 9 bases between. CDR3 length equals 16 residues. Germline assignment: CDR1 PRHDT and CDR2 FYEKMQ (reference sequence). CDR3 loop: CASSLGYGGTNEKLFF. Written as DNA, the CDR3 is TGTGCCAGCAGCTTAGGGTACGGTGGAACTAATGAAAAACTGTTTTTT.

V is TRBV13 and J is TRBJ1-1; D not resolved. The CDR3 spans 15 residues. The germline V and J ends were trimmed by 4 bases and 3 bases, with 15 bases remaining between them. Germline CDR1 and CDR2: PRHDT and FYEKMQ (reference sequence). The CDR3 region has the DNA TGTGCCAGCAGCTCACGTCGAAAGGGAGACACTGAAGCTTTCTTT. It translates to CASSSRRKGDTEAFF.

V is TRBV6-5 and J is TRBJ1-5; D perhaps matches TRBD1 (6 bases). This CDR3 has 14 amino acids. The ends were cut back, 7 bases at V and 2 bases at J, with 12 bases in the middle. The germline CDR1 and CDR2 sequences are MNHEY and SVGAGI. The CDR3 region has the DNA TGTGCCAGCACTCCACAGGGTGGCAATCAGCCCCAGCATTTT. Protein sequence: CASTPQGGNQPQHF.

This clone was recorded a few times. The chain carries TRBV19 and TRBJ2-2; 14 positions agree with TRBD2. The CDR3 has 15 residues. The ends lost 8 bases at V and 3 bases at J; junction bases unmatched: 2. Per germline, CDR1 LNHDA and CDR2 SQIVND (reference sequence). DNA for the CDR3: TGTGCCAGTCGGACTAGCGGGGGGTACACCGGGGAGCTGTTTTTT. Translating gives CASRTSGGYTGELFF.

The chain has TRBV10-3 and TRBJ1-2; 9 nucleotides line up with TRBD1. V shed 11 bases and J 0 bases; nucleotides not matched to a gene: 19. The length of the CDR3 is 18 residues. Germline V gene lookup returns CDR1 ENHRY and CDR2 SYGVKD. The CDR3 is CAVRDRETTWAANYGYTF. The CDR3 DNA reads TGTGCCGTCCGGGACAGGGAAACCACTTGGGCCGCTAACTATGGCTACACCTTC.

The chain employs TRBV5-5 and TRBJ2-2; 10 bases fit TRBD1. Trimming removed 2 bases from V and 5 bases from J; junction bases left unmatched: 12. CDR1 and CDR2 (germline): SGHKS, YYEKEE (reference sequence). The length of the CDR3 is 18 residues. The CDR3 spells CASSFYPTGGESTGELFF. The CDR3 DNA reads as TGTGCCAGCAGCTTCTACCCGACAGGGGGCGAGTCAACCGGGGAGCTGTTTTTT.

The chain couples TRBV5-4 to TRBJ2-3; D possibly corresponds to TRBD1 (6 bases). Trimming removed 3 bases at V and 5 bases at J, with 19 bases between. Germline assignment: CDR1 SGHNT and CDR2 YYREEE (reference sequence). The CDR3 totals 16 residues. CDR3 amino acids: CASSSIHRVRRDTQYF. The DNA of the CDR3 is TGTGCCAGCAGCTCGATCCACAGGGTACGGAGAGATACGCAGTATTTT.

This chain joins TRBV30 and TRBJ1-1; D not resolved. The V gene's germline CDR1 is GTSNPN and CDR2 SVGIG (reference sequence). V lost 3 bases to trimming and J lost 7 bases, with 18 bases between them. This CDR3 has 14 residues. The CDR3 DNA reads TGTGCCTGGAGAGGGCGGGAGTGGGCAATTGAAGCTTTCTTT. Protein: CAWRGREWAIEAFF. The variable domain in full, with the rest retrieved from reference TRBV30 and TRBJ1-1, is SQTIHQWPATLVQPVGSPLSLECTVEGTSNPNLYWYRQAAGRGLQLLFYSVGIGQISSEVPQNLSASRPQDRQFILSSKKLLLSDSGFYLCAWRGREWAIEAFFGQGTRLTVV.

The chain's CDR3 is CASNPGQGKSYEQYF. The DNA of the CDR3 is TGTGCCAGTAACCCCGGACAGGGAAAGTCCTACGAGCAGTACTTC. The rearrangement uses TRBV19 and TRBJ2-7, with 8 bases identical to TRBD1. J was trimmed by 1 base and V by 7 bases; bases with no gene match: 9. Germline CDR1 LNHDA, CDR2 SQIVND (reference sequence). CDR3 size: 15 residues.

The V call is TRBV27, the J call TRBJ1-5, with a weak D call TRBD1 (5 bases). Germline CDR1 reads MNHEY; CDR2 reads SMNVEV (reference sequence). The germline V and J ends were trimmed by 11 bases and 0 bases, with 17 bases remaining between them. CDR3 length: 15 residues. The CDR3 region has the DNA TGTGCCCCGCAGGGTCCACATCCTAGCAATCAGCCCCAGCATTTT. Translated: CAPQGPHPSNQPQHF.